The T cell receptor (beta chain) described here comes from a study of blood T cells in healthy people across ages. This clonotype was counted a few times. A second PCR, run for roughly 7 to 11 cycles, used a sample-barcoded 5' primer plus a J-beta primer mix. TCRdb recomputed calls from the 5' RACE reads with MiXCR, one row per CDR3 protein. The data hold over 1,500,000 distinct CDR3 sequences, with around 48% observed a single time. There are 17 residues in the CDR3. Germline lookup yields CDR1 SGHTA and CDR2 FQGNSA. Trimming took 5 bases from V and 0 from J, leaving 14 bases between them. Sequenced: blood. The rearrangement uses TRBV7-2 and TRBJ2-6; D is perhaps TRBD1 (5 bases). This clonotype originated in a woman between 40 and 55 years old in good health. Here the CDR3 DNA reads TGTGCCAGCAGCCAGGGAACAGTACTCTCTGGGGCCAACGTCCTGACTTTC. It yields the protein CASSQGTVLSGANVLTF.